Below, 20 T cell receptor beta chains from the same sample are listed, as sequenced in a study of T cells after yellow fever vaccination. One entry per CDR3 protein results from TCRdb running MiXCR on the 5' RACE reads. Found here are about 220,000 distinct CDR3 sequences, approximately 3% of them singletons; the top ten hold approximately 3%. The specimen comprised CD4+ T cells sorted from PBMCs, sampled 10 days after the yellow fever booster vaccination. Receptors were obtained from a man younger than 35 who received the YFV17D yellow fever vaccine.

This clonotype was seen a handful of times. The V gene is TRBV20-1, the J gene TRBJ2-3, with D possibly TRBD1 on 5 matching bases. The CDR3 spans 13 residues. The germline CDR1 and CDR2 sequences are DFQATT and SNEGSKA (reference sequence). Trimming shortened V by 3 bases and J by 1 base, and 8 bases separated the two germline ends. For the CDR3, the DNA is TGCAGTGCTAGTGGACAACGCACAGATACGCAGTATTTT. Amino acids: CSASGQRTDTQYF.

The rearrangement joins TRBV7-2 to TRBJ2-7; D is perhaps TRBD1 (5 bases). Germline CDR1 reads SGHTA; CDR2 reads FQGNSA. The V and J ends lost 1 base and 2 bases respectively, with 9 bases between them. The CDR3 consists of 14 residues. CDR3 sequence reads: CASSLVQGAYEQYV. The CDR3 nucleotides read TGTGCCAGCAGCTTAGTCCAGGGTGCCTACGAGCAGTACGTC.

This sequence joins TRBV5-1 and TRBJ2-7; perhaps D is TRBD1 or TRBD2 (5 bases each). Trimming stripped 3 bases from V and 7 bases from J, with 20 bases between. Germline lookup yields CDR1 SGHRS and CDR2 YFSETQ. The CDR3 covers 15 residues. The CDR3 nucleotides are TGCGCCAGCAGCTCGTTGGGGCGGGCCCTAGGTGAGCAGTACGTC. Translating it yields CASSSLGRALGEQYV.

This clonotype has at least ten counts. This chain joins TRBV12-3 or TRBV12-4 and TRBJ1-2, with a weak D call TRBD1 (6 bases). The CDR3 runs 12 residues. The V and J ends lost 5 bases and 8 bases respectively, with 12 bases between them. This CDR3 is CASSPGHHGYTF. The CDR3 nucleotides read TGTGCCAGCAGTCCGGGACACCACGGCTACACCTTC.

The V and J genes are TRBV5-1 and TRBJ1-1; D uncertain. CDR3 length: 16 amino acids. V lost 4 bases and J lost 4, with 20 bases in between. From germline, CDR1 is SGHRS and CDR2 YFSETQ. This chain's CDR3 is CASSPGSSIRATEAFF. DNA for the CDR3: TGCGCCAGCAGCCCCGGGTCTTCTATAAGGGCCACTGAAGCTTTCTTT.

Many counts were recorded for this clonotype. The chain couples TRBV7-2 to TRBJ2-3; weak D call: TRBD1 (6 bases). The CDR3 is 17 amino acids. Trimming pared 5 bases from V and 2 bases from J, leaving 20 bases between. The germline V gene has CDR1 SGHTA and CDR2 FQGNSA. The DNA of the CDR3 is TGTGCCAGCAGCCCGTACGGCCCCAGGGGATACACAGATACGCAGTATTTT. Its translation: CASSPYGPRGYTDTQYF.

In its sample, this clonotype was seen many times. This chain links TRBV10-3 with TRBJ1-2, with D uncertain. The CDR3 loop spans 13 amino acids. The V and J ends lost 6 bases and 4 bases respectively, with 12 bases between them. From germline, CDR1 is ENHRY and CDR2 SYGVKD. This chain's CDR3 is CAISLDTAYGYTF. DNA for the CDR3: TGTGCCATCAGCCTTGACACTGCCTATGGCTACACCTTC.

The chain uses TRBV5-1 and TRBJ1-1; D perhaps matches TRBD1 (5 bases). The CDR3 spans 16 residues. Trimming removed 0 bases from V and 0 bases from J, with 12 bases in between. Germline V lookup: CDR1 SGHRS, CDR2 YFSETQ. The CDR3 sequence is CASSLAQGNMNTEAFF. CDR3 nucleotides: TGCGCCAGCAGCTTGGCCCAGGGTAACATGAACACTGAAGCTTTCTTT.

This clonotype has only a few counts. The chain has TRBV5-4 and TRBJ2-7; D is uncertain. Trimming pared 1 base from V and 4 bases from J, leaving 9 bases between. CDR1 and CDR2 from the germline V gene are SGHNT and YYREEE (reference sequence). The CDR3 runs to 13 residues. CDR3 nucleotide sequence: TGTGCCAGCAGCTTGTTTGGCAGGTACGAGCAGTACTTC. Protein: CASSLFGRYEQYF.

At least ten counts were recorded for this clonotype. The chain couples TRBV2 to TRBJ1-4, with D unresolved. The V end lost 7 bases, the J end lost 7 bases, and 19 bases lay between the germline ends. Germline-derived CDR1 and CDR2 are SNHLY and FYNNEI. CDR3 length: 15 amino acids. The CDR3 bases are TGTGCCAGCAAGAGCCAAGGGTTTACGAGTGAAAAACTGTTTTTT. Its translation: CASKSQGFTSEKLFF.

The chain employs TRBV12-3 or TRBV12-4 and TRBJ1-4; no firm D call. Between the trimmed V and J ends, which lost 3 bases and 6 bases, there was a span of 8 bases. The CDR3 is 13 residues long. CDR3 region: CASSFKRDEKLFF. The CDR3 DNA reads as TGTGCCAGCAGTTTCAAGCGTGATGAAAAACTGTTTTTT.

This clonotype was counted a few times. V usage is TRBV6-5 and J usage is TRBJ2-7, with D perhaps TRBD2 (6 bases). V lost 6 bases and J lost 3, with 15 bases in between. The germline CDR1 and CDR2 sequences are MNHEY and SVGAGI. The CDR3 runs to 14 residues. CDR3 nucleotide sequence: TGTGCCAGCAGCCGCTCGCGGGGTTACTACGAGCAGTACTTC. Translating gives CASSRSRGYYEQYF.

This clonotype was seen a few times. The chain links TRBV15 to TRBJ1-2; maybe TRBD1 (6 bases). Germline V gene data show CDR1 as LNHNV and CDR2 as YYDKDF (reference sequence). Trimming stripped 3 bases from V and 2 bases from J, with 10 bases between. The CDR3 length is 14 residues. The CDR3 region is CATSRGAGNYGYTF. The CDR3 coding sequence is TGTGCCACCAGCAGGGGGGCAGGGAACTATGGCTACACCTTC.

The V and J genes are TRBV7-3 and TRBJ2-3; 13 bases match TRBD2. The CDR3 is made up of 15 amino acids. The germline V gene has CDR1 SGHTA and CDR2 FQGTGA. Germline trimming cut 3 bases from V and 9 bases from J; bases unmatched to any gene: 6. The CDR3 nucleotides are TGTGCCAGCAGCTTCGGACTAGCGGGGGCAACAACGCAGTATTTT. This codes for CASSFGLAGATTQYF.

This clonotype was detected a few times. The chain uses TRBV5-1 and TRBJ1-3; no clear D gene. Germline lookup yields CDR1 SGHRS and CDR2 YFSETQ. V lost 0 bases and J lost 2, with 3 bases in between. The CDR3 covers 13 residues. The CDR3 protein is CASSLDTGNTIYF. CDR3 sequence (DNA): TGCGCCAGCAGCTTGGATACTGGAAACACCATATATTTT.

The chain couples TRBV5-1 to TRBJ2-2; D not certain. Germline V gives CDR1 SGHRS, CDR2 YFSETQ. The CDR3 runs to 15 residues. Trimming cost V 2 bases and J 4 bases, with 12 bases left between them. The CDR3 loop reads CASSFGTVGTGELFF. CDR3 nucleotides: TGCGCCAGCAGCTTCGGAACAGTGGGCACCGGGGAGCTGTTTTTT.

The chain is built from TRBV7-3 and TRBJ2-2, with D unresolved. V was shortened by 1 base and J by 4 bases, with 10 bases between the two germline ends. The germline V gene encodes CDR1 SGHTA and CDR2 FQGTGA. This CDR3 has 15 amino acids. The CDR3 region has the DNA TGTGCCAGCAGCTTAAATGGAGCGCGCACCGGGGAGCTGTTTTTT. It translates to CASSLNGARTGELFF. Looking up the rest from reference TRBV7-3 and TRBJ2-2 gives the full variable domain: GAGVSQTPSNKVTEKGKYVELRCDPISGHTALYWYRQSLGQGPEFLIYFQGTGAADDSGLPNDRFFAVRPEGSVSTLKIQRTERGDSAVYLCASSLNGARTGELFFGEGSRLTVL.

The rearrangement uses TRBV3-1 and TRBJ2-5; D unclear. This CDR3 contains 13 residues. Germline assignment: CDR1 LGHDT and CDR2 YNNKEL (reference sequence). Trimming pared 4 bases from V and 5 bases from J, leaving 11 bases between. For the CDR3, the DNA is TGTGCCAGCAGCCGAAGTGCGGCGGAGACCCAGTACTTC. Its translation: CASSRSAAETQYF.

This clonotype was picked up many times. The chain joins TRBV5-1 to TRBJ1-1; TRBD1 matches 9 bases. Germline V gene data show CDR1 as SGHRS and CDR2 as YFSETQ. The trim removed 3 bases at V and 11 bases at J, leaving 14 bases unmatched. This CDR3 has 15 amino acids. The CDR3: CASSYRTGAPTEAFF. Here the CDR3 DNA reads TGCGCCAGCAGCTATCGGACAGGGGCACCGACGGAGGCTTTCTTT. Together with reference TRBV5-1 and TRBJ1-1, the CDR3 gives the full variable domain: KAGVTQTPRYLIKTRGQQVTLSCSPISGHRSVSWYQQTPGQGLQFLFEYFSETQRNKGNFPGRFSGRQFSNSRSEMNVSTLELGDSALYLCASSYRTGAPTEAFFGQGTRLTVV.

V gene TRBV7-9 combines with J gene TRBJ2-1, with a tentative D call TRBD1 (6 bases). Trimming stripped 2 bases from V and 0 bases from J, with 8 bases between. Germline-derived CDR1 and CDR2 are SEHNR and FQNEAQ (reference sequence). CDR3 length equals 15 residues. The CDR3 DNA reads as TGTGCCAGCAGCTTACAGGGGATCTCCTACAATGAGCAGTTCTTC. It specifies CASSLQGISYNEQFF. Full variable domain (remainder filled in from reference TRBV7-9 and TRBJ2-1): DTGVSQNPRHKITKRGQNVTFRCDPISEHNRLYWYRQTLGQGPEFLTYFQNEAQLEKSRLLSDRFSAERPKGSFSTLEIQRTEQGDSAMYLCASSLQGISYNEQFFGPGTRLTVL.